This TCR beta chain was obtained from a study of shared clonotypes between healthy human individuals. The study's findings and limits: Generation probability values for non-shared clonotypes were lower than those for clonotypes shared by all four donors. Across subsets, estimated richness was generally greater for naive than for memory populations.

At a deep level, the assay was run. This table comes from immunoSEQ multiplex PCR, and its TCRdb copy is limited to in-frame clones, with some not included. This table has about 530,000 clones, 95% to 97% appearing once. The germline gives CDR1 SGHAT, CDR2 FQNNGV. This CDR3 region has 17 residues. Trimming cost V 3 bases and J 2 bases; bases outside gene matches: 11. Partitioning of CD4+ cells yielded a CD45RA+ naive subset and a CD45RA-negative memory subset. As for this clone: The antigen is undetermined.

Source material: naive CD4+ T cells sorted from blood. Indicated subset: CD45RA+ positively selected. The rearrangement links TRBV11-2 to TRBJ2-7, with 9 bases that match TRBD2. This clonotype originated in a woman aged 25 to 39 in good health. The CDR3: CASSLLKGSGSAYEQYF. The CDR3, as DNA: TGTGCCAGCAGCTTGCTGAAGGGTAGCGGGAGTGCCTACGAGCAGTACTTC.